This T cell receptor (beta chain) was captured in a study of T cells after yellow fever vaccination. The germline gives CDR1 SGHVS, CDR2 FNYEAQ. V trimming: 5 bases; J trimming: 1 base; junction bases outside the gene matches: 5. CDR3 size: 14 residues. The study, taken as a whole, reports: Contamination by abundant bulk-population clonotypes could be present in FACS-sorted repertoires.

One entry per CDR3 protein results from TCRdb running MiXCR on the 5' RACE reads. The sample carries about 63,000 distinct CDR3 sequences, 7.4% recorded once. The sample holds many counts of this clonotype. The antigen is not known. This TCR derives from a young man who received the YFV17D yellow fever vaccine. This rearrangement joins TRBV7-6 to TRBJ2-7; 7 bases are a match to TRBD2. Sequencing was performed on CD8+ T cells sorted from PBMCs, taken 15 days after the yellow fever booster vaccination. The CDR3 loop reads CASSPASGSYEQYF. The CDR3 nucleotides are TGTGCCAGCAGCCCGGCTAGCGGATCCTACGAGCAGTACTTC.